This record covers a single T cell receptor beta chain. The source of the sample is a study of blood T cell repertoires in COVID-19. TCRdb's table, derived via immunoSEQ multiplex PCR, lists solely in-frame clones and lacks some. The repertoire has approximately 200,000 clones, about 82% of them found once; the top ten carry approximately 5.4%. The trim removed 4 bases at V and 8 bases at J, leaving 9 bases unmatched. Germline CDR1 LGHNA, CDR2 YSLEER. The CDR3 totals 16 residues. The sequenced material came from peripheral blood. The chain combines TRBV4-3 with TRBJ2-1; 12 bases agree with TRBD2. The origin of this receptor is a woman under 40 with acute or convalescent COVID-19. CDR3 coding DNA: TGCGCCAGCAGCCGGGAAACTAGCGGGAGGCTCTATGAGCAGTTCTTC. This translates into CASSRETSGRLYEQFF.